The 3 T cell receptor beta chains below come from one sample, sequenced in a study of T cell responses to AZD1222 COVID-19 vaccine. Here immunoSEQ multiplex PCR was the method, and the copy in TCRdb shows in-frame clones only, minus some. The repertoire holds 120,000 to 150,000 clones, around four fifths seen once, with approximately 4% in the top ten. The specimen was peripheral blood, collected on day 0 of MenACWY control vaccination. Source of these receptors: an adult in good health.

Only a few counts were recorded for this clone. The chain couples TRBV6-1 to TRBJ1-2; tentative D call: TRBD1 (6 bases). Germline assignment: CDR1 MNHNS and CDR2 SASEGT. Deletions cut 1 base from V and 5 bases from J, with 11 bases between. This CDR3 is 14 amino acids long. The CDR3, as DNA: TGTGCCAGCAGTGAAGGACAGGCCGCTTATGGCTACACCTTC. Translated, it gives CASSEGQAAYGYTF.

The CDR3 loop is CASSESSGTQYF. DNA of the CDR3: TGCGCCAGCAGTGAGTCGTCGGGTACGCAGTATTTT. The chain is built from TRBV10-1 and TRBJ2-3; D is unresolved. The CDR3 loop spans 12 amino acids. Deletions cut 0 bases from V and 8 bases from J, with 6 bases between. Germline CDR1 WNHNN, CDR2 SYGVQD (reference sequence).

The chain employs TRBV10-3 and TRBJ1-6; 11 bases align to TRBD1. Looked up from germline, CDR1 is ENHRY and CDR2 is SYGVKD. Unmatched junction bases numbered 11, after V lost 2 bases and J lost 8 bases. The CDR3 is 18 residues long. The CDR3 DNA reads TGTGCCATCAGTGAGGTGGGACAGGGGGGAGGCTTGGATTCACCCCTCCACTTT. Translation gives CAISEVGQGGGLDSPLHF.